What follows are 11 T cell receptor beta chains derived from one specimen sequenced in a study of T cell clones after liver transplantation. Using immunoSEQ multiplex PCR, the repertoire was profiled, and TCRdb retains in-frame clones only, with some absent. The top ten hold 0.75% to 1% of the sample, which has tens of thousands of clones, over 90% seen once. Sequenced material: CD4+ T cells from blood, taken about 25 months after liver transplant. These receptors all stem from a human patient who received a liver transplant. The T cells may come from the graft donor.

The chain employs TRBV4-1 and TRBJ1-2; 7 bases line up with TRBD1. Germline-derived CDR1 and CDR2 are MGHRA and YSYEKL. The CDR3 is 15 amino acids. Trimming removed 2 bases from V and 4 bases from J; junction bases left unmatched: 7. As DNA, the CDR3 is TGCGCCAGCAGCCAACCTGACAGGGCGGGCTATGGCTACACCTTC. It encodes CASSQPDRAGYGYTF.

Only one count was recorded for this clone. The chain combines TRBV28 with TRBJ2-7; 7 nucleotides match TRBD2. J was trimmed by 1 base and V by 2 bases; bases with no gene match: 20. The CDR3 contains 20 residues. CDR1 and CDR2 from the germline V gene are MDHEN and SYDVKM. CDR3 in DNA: TGTGCCAGCAGTTTACCCAGCTTTGCTAGCGGAAAACTCCTGTCCTACGAGCAGTACTTC. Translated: CASSLPSFASGKLLSYEQYF.

The CDR3 reads CASSKGGTTGLAGSYEQYF. The CDR3 DNA follows: TGTGCCAGCAGCAAAGGAGGGACAACGGGACTAGCGGGCTCCTACGAGCAGTACTTC. This chain joins TRBV21-1 and TRBJ2-7; the D call TRBD2 from the table was never checked on the DNA. TRBV21-1 is a recognized pseudogene. There are 19 residues in the CDR3.

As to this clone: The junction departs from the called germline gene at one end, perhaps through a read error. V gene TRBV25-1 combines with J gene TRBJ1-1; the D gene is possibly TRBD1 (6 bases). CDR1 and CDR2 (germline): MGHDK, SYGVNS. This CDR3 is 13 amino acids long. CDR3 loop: CASSPYGEGEVFF. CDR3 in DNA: TGTGCCAGCAGTCCCTACGGGGAGGGGGAAGTTTTCTTT.

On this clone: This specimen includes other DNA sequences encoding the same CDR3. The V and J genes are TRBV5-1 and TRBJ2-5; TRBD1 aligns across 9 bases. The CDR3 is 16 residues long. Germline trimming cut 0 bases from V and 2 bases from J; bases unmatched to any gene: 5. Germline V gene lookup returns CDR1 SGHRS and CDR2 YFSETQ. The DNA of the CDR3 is TGCGCCAGCAGCTTGGGGGGGACAGGGTCGCAAGAGACCCAGTACTTC. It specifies CASSLGGTGSQETQYF.

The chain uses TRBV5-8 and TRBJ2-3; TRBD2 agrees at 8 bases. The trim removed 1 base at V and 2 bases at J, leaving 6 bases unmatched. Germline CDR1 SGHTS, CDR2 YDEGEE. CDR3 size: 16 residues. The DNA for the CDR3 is TGTGCCAGCAGCTTGTTAGCGGGGAACCCCACAGATACGCAGTATTTT. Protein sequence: CASSLLAGNPTDTQYF.

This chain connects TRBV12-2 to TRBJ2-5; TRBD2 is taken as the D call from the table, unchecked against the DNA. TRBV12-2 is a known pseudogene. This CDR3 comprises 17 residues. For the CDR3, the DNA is TGTGCAAGACCCACGAGGGGAGGGTTATCGGGGGAAGAGACCCAGTACTTC. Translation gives CARPTRGGLSGEETQYF.

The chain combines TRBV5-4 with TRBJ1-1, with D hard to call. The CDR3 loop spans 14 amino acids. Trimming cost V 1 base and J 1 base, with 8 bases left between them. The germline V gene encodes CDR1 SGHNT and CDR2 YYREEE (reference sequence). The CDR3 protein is CASSLQQTNTEAFF. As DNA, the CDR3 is TGTGCCAGCAGCTTGCAACAGACGAACACTGAAGCTTTCTTT.

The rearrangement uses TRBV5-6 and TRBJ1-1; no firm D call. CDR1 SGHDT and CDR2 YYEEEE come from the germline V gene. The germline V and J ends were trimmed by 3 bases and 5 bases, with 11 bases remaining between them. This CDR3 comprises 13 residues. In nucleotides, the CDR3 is TGTGCCAGCAGCTGGGCGACTCGAACTGAAGCTTTCTTT. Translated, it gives CASSWATRTEAFF.

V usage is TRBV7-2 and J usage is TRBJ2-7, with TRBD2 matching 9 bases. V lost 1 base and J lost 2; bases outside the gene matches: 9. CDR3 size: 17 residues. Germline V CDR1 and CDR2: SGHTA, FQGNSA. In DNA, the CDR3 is TGTGCCAGCAGCTTAGTCCCCTCTAGCGGGACGACCTACGAGCAGTACTTC. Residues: CASSLVPSSGTTYEQYF.

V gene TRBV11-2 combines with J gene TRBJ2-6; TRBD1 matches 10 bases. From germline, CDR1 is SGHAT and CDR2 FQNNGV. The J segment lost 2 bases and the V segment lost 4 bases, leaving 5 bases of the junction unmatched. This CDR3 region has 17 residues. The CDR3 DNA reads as TGTGCCAGCAGCTCTGTGACAGGGGGCGCTGGGGCCAACGTCCTGACTTTC. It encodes CASSSVTGGAGANVLTF.